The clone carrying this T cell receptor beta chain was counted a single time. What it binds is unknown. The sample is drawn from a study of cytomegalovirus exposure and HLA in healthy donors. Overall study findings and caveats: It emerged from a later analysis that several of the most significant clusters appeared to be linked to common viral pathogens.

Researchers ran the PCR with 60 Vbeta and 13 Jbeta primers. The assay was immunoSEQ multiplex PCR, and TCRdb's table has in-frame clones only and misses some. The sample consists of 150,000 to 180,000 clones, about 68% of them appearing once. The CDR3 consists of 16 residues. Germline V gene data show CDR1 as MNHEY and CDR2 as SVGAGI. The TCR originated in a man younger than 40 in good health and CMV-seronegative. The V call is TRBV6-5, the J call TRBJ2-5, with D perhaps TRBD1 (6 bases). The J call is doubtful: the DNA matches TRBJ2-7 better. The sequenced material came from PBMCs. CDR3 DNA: TGTGCCAGCAGTTACTCCTCAGGGGTGCCTACCTACGAGCAGTACTTC. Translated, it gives CASSYSSGVPTYEQYF.